This is a list of T cell receptor beta chains from one sample in a study of human T cells and chemical hapten exposure. TCRdb fed the RACE reads into MiXCR, producing one record per CDR3 protein. In the table there are around 71,000 distinct CDR3 sequences, 9.8% of which are singletons. Material: whole blood, obtained in connection with sensitization to the hapten diphenylcyclopropenone (DPC). These TCRs come from a woman in her 40s with alopecia areata. Some clones in this sample may be carry-over from other donors' samples. CDR3s include the opening cysteine and the closing phenylalanine or tryptophan. The D gene is left open where the match is weak. Clone size is stated in some rows and not others, as once, few, many or a class when expanded.

TRBD2	NA	TRBV7-2	TRBJ2-2	TGTGCCAGCAGCTTCGCGGGGGGATCGAACACCGGGGAGCTGTTTTTT	CASSFAGGSNTGELFF
TRBD2	NA	TRBV29-1	TRBJ2-3	TGCAGCGTGGGGACTAGCCCAGATACGCAGTATTTT	CSVGTSPDTQYF
TRBD2	NA	TRBV5-1	TRBJ2-2	TGCGCCAGCAGCCTTAGCGGGGACGGCACCGGGGAGCTGTTTTTT	CASSLSGDGTGELFF
TRBD1	few	TRBV27	TRBJ1-1	TGTGCCAGCAGAGCTACAGGGGCCACTGAAGCTTTCTTT	CASRATGATEAFF
NA	many	TRBV4-3	TRBJ1-4	TGCGCCAGCAGCCAAGAGTTTGGCCCGGGTAAAGATGAAAAACTGTTTTTT	CASSQEFGPGKDEKLFF
NA	many	TRBV7-2	TRBJ1-6	TGTGCCAGCAGCTCCGGACGGCAAACTGGGAATTCACCCCTCCACTTT	CASSSGRQTGNSPLHF
NA	many	TRBV6-2/TRBV6-3	TRBJ1-6	TGTGCCAGCAGTCAGTTACGGGTACTCCACTTT	CASSQLRVLHF
NA	many	TRBV20-1	TRBJ2-2	TGCAGTGCTAGACCCCTAGCGTATAACACCGGGGAGCTGTTTTTT	CSARPLAYNTGELFF
NA	many	TRBV7-9	TRBJ1-1	TGTGCCAGCAGCTTAATCAGGGGCACTGAAGCTTTCTTT	CASSLIRGTEAFF
NA	many	TRBV7-8	TRBJ2-7	TGTGCCAGCAGCTTAACGGGGTACGAGCAGTACTTC	CASSLTGYEQYF
TRBD1	NA	TRBV20-1	TRBJ1-1	TGCAGTGCTAGGGCAGGGGGTTTTGGGACTGAAGCTTTCTTT	CSARAGGFGTEAFF